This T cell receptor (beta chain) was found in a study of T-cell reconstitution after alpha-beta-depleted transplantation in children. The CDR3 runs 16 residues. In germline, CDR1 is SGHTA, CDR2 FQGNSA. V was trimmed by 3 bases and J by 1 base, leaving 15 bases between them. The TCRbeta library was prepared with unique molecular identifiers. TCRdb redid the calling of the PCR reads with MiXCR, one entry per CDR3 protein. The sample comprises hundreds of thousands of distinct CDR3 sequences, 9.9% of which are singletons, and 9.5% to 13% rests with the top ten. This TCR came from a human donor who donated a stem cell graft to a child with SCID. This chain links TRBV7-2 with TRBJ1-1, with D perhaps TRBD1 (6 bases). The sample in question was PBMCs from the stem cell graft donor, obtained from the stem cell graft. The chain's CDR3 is CASSFTTGSRNTEAFF. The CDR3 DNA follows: TGTGCCAGCAGCTTTACTACAGGGAGTAGGAACACTGAAGCTTTCTTT. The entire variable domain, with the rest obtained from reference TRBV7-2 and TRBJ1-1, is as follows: GAGVSQSPSNKVTEKGKDVELRCDPISGHTALYWYRQSLGQGLEFLIYFQGNSAPDKSGLPSDRFSAERTGGSVSTLTIQRTQQEDSAVYLCASSFTTGSRNTEAFFGQGTRLTVV.